The sequence of this T cell receptor beta chain was determined in a study of human T cells and chemical hapten exposure. Study summary: There were weekly diphenylcyclopropenone doses to the scalp for patients throughout the approximately 25-week study.

The library gave individual cDNA molecules unique molecular identifiers. Original processing notes: Between about 23,224 and 700,000 TCRs appeared in each sample, and the median stood at roughly 95,000. TCRdb fed the RACE reads into MiXCR, producing one record per CDR3 protein. TCRdb, not the original authors, processed these V and J calls. This table holds some 51,000 distinct CDR3 sequences, about 9% found once. CDR1 and CDR2 (germline): MNHEY, SVGEGT. The CDR3 spans 20 residues. V lost 2 bases and J lost 6; bases outside the gene matches: 18. To note about this clonotype: What it binds is not known.

Findings of the study overall: The formation of large CDR3 similarity clusters by expanded TCRs significantly exceeded that of controls.

Described time point: pre-sensitization, week 0. Stated treatment: therapeutic diphenylcyclopropenone sensitization with weekly scalp DPC. The V and J genes are TRBV6-2 or TRBV6-3 and TRBJ2-1; 11 nucleotides line up with TRBD2. The receptor's source is a middle-aged woman with alopecia areata. Some clones in this sample may be carry-over from other donors' samples. Sequencing was performed on whole blood, taken in connection with sensitization to the hapten diphenylcyclopropenone (DPC). The CDR3 DNA follows: TGTGCCAGCAGTTACAGTTCGGCTAGCGGGGGGCCAAGGGTTTCCAATGAGCAGTTCTTC. As protein: CASSYSSASGGPRVSNEQFF.